Following are 7 T cell receptor beta chains from one sample sequenced in a study of blood T cell repertoires in COVID-19. Clones were read by immunoSEQ multiplex PCR, and TCRdb kept only the in-frame ones, dropping some. This sample yields 100,000 to 150,000 clones, of which 65% to 90% are seen a single time; 25% to 30% belongs to the top ten. The sequenced sample was peripheral blood. These receptors were taken from a woman older than 75 with acute or convalescent COVID-19.

The chain couples TRBV2 to TRBJ1-1; perhaps TRBD1 as D (5 bases). Germline V lookup: CDR1 SNHLY, CDR2 FYNNEI. The CDR3 sequence is 17 residues long. Between the trimmed V and J ends, which lost 1 base and 5 bases, there was a span of 20 bases. CDR3: CASSEDPVGLGSTEAFF. CDR3 nucleotides: TGTGCCAGCAGTGAAGACCCTGTGGGGCTTGGTTCGACTGAAGCTTTCTTT.

This clone was found once. The rearrangement uses TRBV4-1 and TRBJ1-1, with 7 bases identical to TRBD1. CDR3 length: 16 residues. V lost 4 bases, J lost 2 bases, and 10 bases stayed unmatched. Germline V gene lookup returns CDR1 MGHRA and CDR2 YSYEKL. CDR3 in DNA: TGCGCCAGCAGCCGCCTGACAGGGCGGGGAAACACTGAAGCTTTCTTT. Amino acid sequence: CASSRLTGRGNTEAFF.

This rearrangement joins TRBV18 to TRBJ2-1; TRBD2 matches 7 bases. Unmatched junction bases numbered 7, after V lost 3 bases and J lost 8 bases. This CDR3 comprises 14 residues. Germline CDR1 KGHSH, CDR2 LQKENI. In nucleotides, the CDR3 is TGTGCCAGCTCACCGGATCTGGGGAGGGATGAGCAGTTCTTC. As protein: CASSPDLGRDEQFF.

This chain joins TRBV6-2 or TRBV6-3 and TRBJ1-1, with 10 bases lining up with TRBD1. This CDR3 spans 16 amino acids. From germline, CDR1 is MNHEY and CDR2 SVGEGT. V was clipped by 6 bases and J by 5 bases; unmatched bases: 12. CDR3 DNA sequence: TGTGCCAGCAGCCTCCATCGGGACAGGGGAAAAACTGAAGCTTTCTTT. Protein sequence: CASSLHRDRGKTEAFF.

This chain joins TRBV4-1 and TRBJ2-7, with D maybe TRBD1 (6 bases). CDR1 is MGHRA and CDR2 is YSYEKL in the germline V gene. Trimming cost V 2 bases and J 0 bases, with 11 bases left between them. The CDR3 is made up of 15 amino acids. The CDR3 loop reads CASSQRQADSYEQYF. The CDR3 coding sequence is TGCGCCAGCAGCCAACGACAGGCCGACTCCTACGAGCAGTACTTC.

The chain carries TRBV12-5 and TRBJ1-1; possibly TRBD1 for D (6 bases). The CDR3 covers 14 residues. With 5 bases removed from V and 5 bases from J, the gap between germline ends came to 15 bases. The germline CDR1 and CDR2 sequences are LGHNT and FRNRAP. The CDR3 DNA reads TGTGCTAGTGGTGCACCGGGGGGCCGAACTGAAGCTTTCTTT. This translates into CASGAPGGRTEAFF. The full variable domain, in which reference TRBV12-5 and TRBJ1-1 provide the parts outside the CDR3, is DARVTQTPRHKVTEMGQEVTMRCQPILGHNTVFWYRQTMMQGLELLAYFRNRAPLDDSGMPKDRFSAEMPDATLATLKIQPSEPRDSAVYFCASGAPGGRTEAFFGQGTRLTVV.

A few counts support this clone. The rearrangement links TRBV4-1 to TRBJ2-7; the D is unclear. Trimming cost V 1 base and J 1 base, with 11 bases left between them. The CDR3 runs 15 residues. Germline CDR1 reads MGHRA; CDR2 reads YSYEKL. The CDR3 DNA sequence: TGCGCCAGCAGCCAAGGAAGGCAGGAATCCTACGAGCAGTACTTC. It translates to CASSQGRQESYEQYF.